The T cell receptor beta chain under discussion was sequenced for a study of shared clonotypes between healthy human individuals. Looked up from germline, CDR1 is SEHNR and CDR2 is FQNEAQ (reference sequence). The V end lost 1 base, the J end lost 4 bases, and 19 bases lay between the germline ends. The CDR3 is 18 amino acids. Sequencing was performed with immunoSEQ multiplex PCR; in TCRdb, only in-frame clones are kept and a portion is missing. The sample shows about 2,500,000 clones, approximately 92% of them seen only once. The chain combines TRBV7-9 with TRBJ1-4; D may be TRBD1 (5 bases). Sequencing used naive CD4+ T cells sorted from blood. Specified subset: CD45RA+ positively selected. The TCR was taken from a young man in good health. CDR3 sequence: CASSLVRDSSGGNEKLFF. The CDR3 nucleotides read TGTGCCAGCAGCTTAGTGCGGGACTCTAGCGGGGGTAATGAAAAACTGTTTTTT. Filled out from reference TRBV7-9 and TRBJ1-4, the complete variable domain reads DTGVSQNPRHKITKRGQNVTFRCDPISEHNRLYWYRQTLGQGPEFLTYFQNEAQLEKSRLLSDRFSAERPKGSFSTLEIQRTEQGDSAMYLCASSLVRDSSGGNEKLFFGSGTQLSVL.